Listed below are T cell receptor beta chains from one sample, sequenced in a study of blood T cell repertoires in COVID-19. Repertoires were generated with immunoSEQ multiplex PCR, while TCRdb's copy carries only in-frame clones and drops some. The repertoire includes 140,000 to 150,000 clones, around nine tenths of them detected once, and over 9.5% sits in the top ten. The sample comprised peripheral blood. Receptors originate from a man in his fifties or sixties with active or convalescent COVID-19. CDR3s include the opening cysteine and the closing phenylalanine or tryptophan. D genes are given only for firm matches. Expanded clones are given a class, and other clones once, few, many or no size at all.

v_call	j_call	d_call	clone_size	cdr3_nt	cdr3_aa
TRBV7-9	TRBJ1-1	TRBD1	NA	TGTGCCAGCAGCCAGAAGACGACAGGGGGCCGGAGTGAAGCTTTCTTT	CASSQKTTGGRSEAFF
TRBV20-1	TRBJ1-1	NA	NA	TGCAGTGCTAGTACAGGCATGAACACTGAAGCTTTCTTT	CSASTGMNTEAFF
TRBV7-2	TRBJ2-7	TRBD2	few	TGTGCCAGCAGCTTAAGGACTAGCGGGAGCTACGAGCAGTACTTC	CASSLRTSGSYEQYF
TRBV11-1	TRBJ2-6	NA	NA	TGTGCCAGCAGCTTAGCGTCCAGGGCGCCTGGGGCCAACGTCCTGACTTTC	CASSLASRAPGANVLTF
TRBV6-5	TRBJ2-2	NA	NA	TGTGCCAGCAGCAGGGACACGGCACACACCGGGGAGCTGTTTTTT	CASSRDTAHTGELFF
TRBV11-2	TRBJ2-5	TRBD2	NA	TGTGCCAGCAGCGTGACTAGCGTGGAGACCCAGTACTTC	CASSVTSVETQYF
TRBV7-9	TRBJ1-5	NA	NA	TGTGCCAGCAGCTTAGCCTCAGGTGGTCTGGGTCAGCCCCAGCATTTT	CASSLASGGLGQPQHF
TRBV6-5	TRBJ1-1	NA	NA	TGTGCCAGCAGTTCCTCGTGGCATCCACAAATGACTGAAGCTTTCTTT	CASSSSWHPQMTEAFF
TRBV4-1	TRBJ2-7	NA	few	TGCGCCAGCAGCCCCCCCGGGAGCTACGAGCAGTACTTC	CASSPPGSYEQYF
TRBV6-6	TRBJ1-4	NA	once	TGTGCCAGCAAGCCCGCACAGGGCCCTAATGAAAAACTGTTTTTT	CASKPAQGPNEKLFF
TRBV4-1	TRBJ2-7	TRBD1	NA	TGCGCCAGCAGCCAATCCGAGACAGGGGGCGACGAGCAGTACTTC	CASSQSETGGDEQYF
TRBV18	TRBJ2-7	TRBD1	NA	TGTGCCAGCTCACCAAAGGAGACAGGGGTCGCGCAGTACTTC	CASSPKETGVAQYF
TRBV28	TRBJ2-1	TRBD1	NA	TGTGCCAGCAGGGCCGGGACAGGGGCCGTCAATGAGCAGTTCTTC	CASRAGTGAVNEQFF
TRBV16	TRBJ1-4	TRBD1	NA	TGTGCCAGCAGCCAATATGATTACAGGGGGAAAAGCGGTGAAAAACTGTTTTTT	CASSQYDYRGKSGEKLFF
TRBV11-2	TRBJ2-2	NA	NA	TGTGCCAGCAGCTTTCGCCTAACGAACACCGGGGAGCTGTTTTTT	CASSFRLTNTGELFF
TRBV5-5	TRBJ2-5	TRBD1	NA	TGTGCCAGCAGCTTGGGGGACAGGAACCAAGAGACCCAGTACTTC	CASSLGDRNQETQYF
TRBV28	TRBJ2-7	TRBD1	NA	TGTGCCAGCAGTTTATATGGACAGGGATCCTACGAGCAGTACTTC	CASSLYGQGSYEQYF
TRBV28	TRBJ2-6	NA	once	TGTGCCAGCTATGCGGCCAGAGGGGCCAACGTCCTGACTTTC	CASYAARGANVLTF
TRBV28	TRBJ2-7	NA	NA	TGTGCCAGCAGTTTACGGGGAAGGGAGCAGTACTTC	CASSLRGREQYF
TRBV4-2	TRBJ2-5	TRBD2	NA	TGTGCCAGCAGCCAAGGAGGGACTAGCGGGATCCAAGAGACCCAGTACTTC	CASSQGGTSGIQETQYF
TRBV19	TRBJ2-1	TRBD2	NA	TGTGCCAGTAGTATCCCTAGCGGGAAATTGAATGAGCAGTTCTTC	CASSIPSGKLNEQFF
TRBV28	TRBJ2-2	TRBD1	NA	TGTGCCAGCAGATCCCGGACAGGGGCTTATACCGGGGAGCTGTTTTTT	CASRSRTGAYTGELFF
TRBV25-1	TRBJ1-3	TRBD1	NA	TGTGCCAGCAGTGAACATAGGACAGGCGGAAACACCATATATTTT	CASSEHRTGGNTIYF
TRBV25-1	TRBJ2-7	NA	NA	TGTGCCAGCAGTGAGTGGGGGGGGGCCGTTTTGCACTTC	CASSEWGGAVLHF
TRBV5-4	TRBJ2-7	TRBD2	NA	TGTGCCAGCAGCTTAAGGACTAGCGGGAACTACGAGCAGTACTTC	CASSLRTSGNYEQYF
TRBV5-1	TRBJ1-1	TRBD1	NA	TGCGCCAGCAGCAGGGGACAGGGGGCCACTGAAGCTTTCTTT	CASSRGQGATEAFF
TRBV19	TRBJ1-1	NA	NA	TGTGCCAGTAGTCTTAGACCGGGTGGCACTGAAGCTTTCTTT	CASSLRPGGTEAFF
TRBV24-1	TRBJ1-2	TRBD1	NA	TGTGCCACCAGTGAAGGGGACAGCCGCTACACCTTC	CATSEGDSRYTF
TRBV20-1	TRBJ2-1	TRBD2	NA	TGCAGTGCTCCCGCCGGGACTAAGCAGTTCTTC	CSAPAGTKQFF
TRBV6-6	TRBJ2-2	TRBD2	NA	TGTGCCAGCAGTTATACTAGCGGGAGGGCCGCCGAGCTGTTTTTT	CASSYTSGRAAELFF
TRBV2	TRBJ2-2	TRBD2	NA	TGTGCCAGCAGGGCTAGCGGGGTCAACACCGGGGAGCTGTTTTTT	CASRASGVNTGELFF
TRBV25-1	TRBJ2-5	NA	NA	TGTGCCAGCAGTGAATTCAGCCGGGCGGGGACCCAGTACTTC	CASSEFSRAGTQYF
TRBV28	TRBJ2-1	NA	NA	TGTGCCAGCAGTTTAACCCCGGGAGCGGGCTACAATGAGCAGTTCTTC	CASSLTPGAGYNEQFF
TRBV7-6	TRBJ2-7	TRBD2	NA	TGTGCCAGCAGCCCCGGGGGGGGAGAAGGCTACGAGCAGTACTTC	CASSPGGGEGYEQYF
TRBV6-2/TRBV6-3	TRBJ2-2	TRBD2	NA	TGTGCCAGCAGTGTACGGCTAGCGGGAGATACCGGGGAGCTGTTTTTT	CASSVRLAGDTGELFF
TRBV4-1	TRBJ1-5	TRBD1	NA	TGCGCCAGCAGCCAAGATCCCGGGACAGTCAATCAGCCCCAGCATTTT	CASSQDPGTVNQPQHF
TRBV18	TRBJ2-7	TRBD1	NA	TGTGCCAGCTCATCGGGCCAGGGGGCGATCTCCTACGAGCAGTACTTC	CASSSGQGAISYEQYF
TRBV12-5	TRBJ2-2	NA	NA	TGTGCTAGTAGTAGAGGGTGGACCGGGGAGCTGTTTTTT	CASSRGWTGELFF
TRBV2	TRBJ1-6	NA	once	TGTGCCAGCAGTGGTTCGGATTCACCCCTCCACTTT	CASSGSDSPLHF
TRBV7-6	TRBJ2-7	NA	few	TGTGCCAGCAGCTCTTGGCGGGGCCGACCCTACGAGCAGTACTTC	CASSSWRGRPYEQYF
TRBV5-1	TRBJ2-2	NA	once	TGCGCCAGCAGCCCCCGACAGGCGGGCACCGGGGAGCTGTTTTTT	CASSPRQAGTGELFF
TRBV5-4	TRBJ2-7	TRBD2	NA	TGTGCCAGCAGCCCTCGGACTAGCGGAACCTACGAGCAGTACTTC	CASSPRTSGTYEQYF
TRBV6-5	TRBJ2-3	NA	NA	TGTGCCAGCAGAAAGGGGGGGGTCAGCACAGATACGCAGTATTTT	CASRKGGVSTDTQYF
TRBV9	TRBJ2-2	TRBD2	NA	TGTGCCAGCAGCGCCACTAGCGGGAGGGCTAACGGGGAGCTGTTTTTT	CASSATSGRANGELFF
TRBV7-9	TRBJ2-7	TRBD1	NA	TGTGCCAGCAGCTTAGGAGGGACAGGGAACGAGCAGTACTTC	CASSLGGTGNEQYF